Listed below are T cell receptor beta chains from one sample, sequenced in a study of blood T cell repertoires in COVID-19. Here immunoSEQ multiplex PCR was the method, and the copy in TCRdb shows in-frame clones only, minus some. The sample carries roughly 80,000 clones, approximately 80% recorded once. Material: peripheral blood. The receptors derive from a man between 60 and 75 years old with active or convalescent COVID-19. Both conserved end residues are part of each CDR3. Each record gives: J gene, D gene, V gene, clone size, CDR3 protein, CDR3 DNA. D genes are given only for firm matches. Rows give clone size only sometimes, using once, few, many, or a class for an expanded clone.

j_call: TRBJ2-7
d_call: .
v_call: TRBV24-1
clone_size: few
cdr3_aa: CATLTFRVEQYF
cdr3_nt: TGTGCCACCCTAACCTTTCGTGTCGAGCAGTACTTC

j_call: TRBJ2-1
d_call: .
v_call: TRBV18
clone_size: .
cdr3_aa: CASSRRPEGWAVEQFF
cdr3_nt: TGTGCCAGCTCACGGCGCCCGGAGGGATGGGCGGTTGAGCAGTTCTTC

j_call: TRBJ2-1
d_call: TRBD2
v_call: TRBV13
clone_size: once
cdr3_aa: CASSLAPSGSSYNEQFF
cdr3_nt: TGTGCCAGCAGCTTAGCTCCTAGCGGGAGCTCCTACAATGAGCAGTTCTTC

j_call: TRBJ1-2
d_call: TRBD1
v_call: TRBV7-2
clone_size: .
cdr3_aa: CASSLKGRGLFGYTF
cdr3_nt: TGTGCCAGCAGCTTAAAGGGCAGGGGGCTTTTTGGCTACACCTTC

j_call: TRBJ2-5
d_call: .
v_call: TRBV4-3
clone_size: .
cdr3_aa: CASSQVWGGTQYF
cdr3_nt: TGCGCCAGCAGCCAAGTCTGGGGAGGGACCCAGTACTTC

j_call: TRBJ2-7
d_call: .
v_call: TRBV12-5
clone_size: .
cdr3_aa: CASGLLTTGRSHEQYF
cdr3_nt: TGTGCTAGTGGTTTGCTTACGACAGGGAGGAGCCACGAGCAGTACTTC

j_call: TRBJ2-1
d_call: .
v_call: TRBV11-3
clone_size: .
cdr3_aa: CASSLAGFSYNEQFF
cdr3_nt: TGTGCCAGCAGCTTAGCAGGGTTCTCCTACAATGAGCAGTTCTTC

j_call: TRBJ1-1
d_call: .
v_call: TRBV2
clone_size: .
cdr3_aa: CASSEEGVLEAFF
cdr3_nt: TGTGCCAGCAGTGAAGAGGGGGTTCTAGAAGCTTTCTTT

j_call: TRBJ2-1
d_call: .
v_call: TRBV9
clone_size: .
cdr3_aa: CASSVGPGSQFF
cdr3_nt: TGTGCCAGCAGCGTAGGGCCCGGGTCTCAGTTCTTC

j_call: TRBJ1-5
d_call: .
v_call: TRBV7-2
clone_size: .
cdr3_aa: CASSLVQGSNQPQHF
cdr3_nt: TGTGCCAGCAGCTTAGTGCAGGGAAGCAATCAGCCCCAGCATTTT

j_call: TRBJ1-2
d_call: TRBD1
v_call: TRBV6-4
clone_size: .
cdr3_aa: CASSVSQGDYGYTF
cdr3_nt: TGTGCCAGCAGTGTATCCCAGGGGGACTATGGCTACACCTTC

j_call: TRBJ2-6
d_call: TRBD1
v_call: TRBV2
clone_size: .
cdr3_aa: CASRNRGYGANVLTF
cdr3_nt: TGTGCCAGCAGGAACAGGGGTTATGGGGCCAACGTCCTGACTTTC

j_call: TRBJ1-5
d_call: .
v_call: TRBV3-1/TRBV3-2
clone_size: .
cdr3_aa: CASSQVEGDSNQPQHF
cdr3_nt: TGTGCCAGCAGCCAAGTCGAGGGAGATAGCAATCAGCCCCAGCATTTT

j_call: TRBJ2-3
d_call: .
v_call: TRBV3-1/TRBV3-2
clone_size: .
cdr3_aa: CASSQDIPDTQYF
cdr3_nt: TGTGCCAGCAGCCAAGATATTCCAGATACGCAGTATTTT

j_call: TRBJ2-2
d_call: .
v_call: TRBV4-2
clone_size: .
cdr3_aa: CASSQESGSGELFF
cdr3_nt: TGTGCCAGCAGCCAAGAATCGGGGTCCGGGGAGCTGTTTTTT

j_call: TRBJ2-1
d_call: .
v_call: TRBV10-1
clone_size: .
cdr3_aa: CASSRRGSPNEQFF
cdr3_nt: TGCGCCAGCAGTCGGAGGGGATCTCCCAATGAGCAGTTCTTC

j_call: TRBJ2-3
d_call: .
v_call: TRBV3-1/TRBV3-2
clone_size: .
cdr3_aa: CASSQNPGGTDTQYF
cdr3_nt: TGTGCCAGCAGCCAAAACCCAGGGGGCACAGATACGCAGTATTTT

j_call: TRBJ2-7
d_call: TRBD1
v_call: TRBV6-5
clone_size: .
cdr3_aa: CASLKPRGQEQYF
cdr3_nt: TGTGCCAGCCTAAAACCCAGGGGGCAGGAGCAGTACTTC

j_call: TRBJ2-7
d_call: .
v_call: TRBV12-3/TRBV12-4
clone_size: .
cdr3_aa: CASSAGYEQYF
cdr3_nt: TGTGCCAGCAGCGCCGGCTACGAGCAGTACTTC

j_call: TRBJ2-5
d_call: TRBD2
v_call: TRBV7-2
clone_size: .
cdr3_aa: CASSTATSGGQETQYF
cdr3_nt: TGTGCCAGCAGCACAGCGACTAGCGGGGGGCAAGAGACCCAGTACTTC

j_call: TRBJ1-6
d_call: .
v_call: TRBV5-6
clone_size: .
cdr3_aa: CASSRKDRLRSPLHF
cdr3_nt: TGTGCCAGCAGCCGCAAAGACAGGCTCAGATCACCCCTCCACTTT

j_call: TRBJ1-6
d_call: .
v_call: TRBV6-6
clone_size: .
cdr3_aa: CASSYRSFDNSPLHF
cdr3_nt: TGTGCCAGCAGTTATAGGAGTTTTGATAATTCACCCCTCCACTTT

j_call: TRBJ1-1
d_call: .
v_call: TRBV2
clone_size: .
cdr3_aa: CASSEGIRGKAFF
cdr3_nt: TGTGCCAGCAGTGAAGGAATAAGGGGTAAGGCTTTCTTT

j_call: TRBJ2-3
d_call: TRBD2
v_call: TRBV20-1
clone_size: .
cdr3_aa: CSAGVRTSGDTQYF
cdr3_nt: TGCAGTGCTGGTGTTAGGACTAGCGGGGATACGCAGTATTTT

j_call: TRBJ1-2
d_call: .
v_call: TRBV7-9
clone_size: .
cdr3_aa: CASSLVQGLAGYTF
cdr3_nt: TGTGCCAGCAGCTTGGTGCAGGGTTTGGCTGGCTACACCTTC

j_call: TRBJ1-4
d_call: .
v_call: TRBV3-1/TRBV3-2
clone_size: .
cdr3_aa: CASSQRSGGGNEKLFF
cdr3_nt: TGTGCCAGCAGCCAAAGGTCCGGCGGGGGTAATGAAAAACTGTTTTTT

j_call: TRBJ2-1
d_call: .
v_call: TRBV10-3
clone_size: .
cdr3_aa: CAISESGGPNNEQFF
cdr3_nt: TGTGCCATCAGTGAGTCTGGCGGGCCGAACAATGAGCAGTTCTTC

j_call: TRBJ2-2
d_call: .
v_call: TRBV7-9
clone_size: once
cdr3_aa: CASSPLGAPSTGELFF
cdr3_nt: TGTGCCAGCAGCCCCCTGGGGGCCCCGAGCACCGGGGAGCTGTTTTTT

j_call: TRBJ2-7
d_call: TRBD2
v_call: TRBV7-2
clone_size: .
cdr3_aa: CASTTIAGGEQYF
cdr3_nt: TGTGCCAGCACTACGATCGCGGGGGGCGAGCAGTACTTC

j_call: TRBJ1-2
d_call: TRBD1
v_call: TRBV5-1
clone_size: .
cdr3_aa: CASSEDRANYGYTF
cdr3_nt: TGCGCCAGCAGCGAAGACAGGGCTAACTATGGCTACACCTTC

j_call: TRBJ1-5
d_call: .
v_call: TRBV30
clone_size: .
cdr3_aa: CAWSPRGGNQPQHF
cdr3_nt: TGTGCCTGGAGCCCACGGGGGGGAAATCAGCCCCAGCATTTT

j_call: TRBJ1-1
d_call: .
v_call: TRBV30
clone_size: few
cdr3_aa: CAWSQLGPTEAFF
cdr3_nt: TGTGCCTGGAGTCAACTTGGGCCAACTGAAGCTTTCTTT

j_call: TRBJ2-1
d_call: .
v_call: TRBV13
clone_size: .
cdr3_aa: CASSLEQDYNEQFF
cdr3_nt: TGTGCCAGCAGCTTAGAACAGGACTACAATGAGCAGTTCTTC

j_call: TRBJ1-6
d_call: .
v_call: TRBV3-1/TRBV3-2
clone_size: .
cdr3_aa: CASSEKNDPRGRWSPLHF
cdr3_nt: TGTGCCAGCAGCGAAAAAAACGACCCCCGCGGGCGGTGGTCACCCCTCCACTTT

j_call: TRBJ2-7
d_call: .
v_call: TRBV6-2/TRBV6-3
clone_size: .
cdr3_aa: CASSQTPDSTYEQYF
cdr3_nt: TGTGCCAGCAGTCAAACACCGGACAGTACCTACGAGCAGTACTTC

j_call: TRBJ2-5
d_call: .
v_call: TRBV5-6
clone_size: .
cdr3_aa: CASSLPGVQETQYF
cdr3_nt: TGTGCCAGCAGCCTGCCAGGGGTCCAAGAGACCCAGTACTTC

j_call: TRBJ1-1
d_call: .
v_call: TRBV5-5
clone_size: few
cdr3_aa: CASSQTWNTEAFF
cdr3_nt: TGTGCCAGCAGCCAAACATGGAACACTGAAGCTTTCTTT

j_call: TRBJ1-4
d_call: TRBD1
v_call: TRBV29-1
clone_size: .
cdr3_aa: CSVPTGANEKLFF
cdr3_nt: TGCAGCGTCCCGACAGGGGCCAATGAAAAACTGTTTTTT

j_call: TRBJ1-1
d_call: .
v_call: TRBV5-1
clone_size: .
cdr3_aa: CASSFWGQNTEAFF
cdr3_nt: TGCGCCAGCAGCTTTTGGGGACAGAACACTGAAGCTTTCTTT

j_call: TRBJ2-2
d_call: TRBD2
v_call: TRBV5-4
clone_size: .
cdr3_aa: CASSPAGGRLNTGELFF
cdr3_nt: TGTGCCAGCAGCCCGGCGGGAGGGCGGCTGAACACCGGGGAGCTGTTTTTT

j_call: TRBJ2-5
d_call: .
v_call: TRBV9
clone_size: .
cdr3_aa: CASSATGLLQETQYF
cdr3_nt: TGTGCCAGCAGCGCCACGGGACTCCTCCAAGAGACCCAGTACTTC

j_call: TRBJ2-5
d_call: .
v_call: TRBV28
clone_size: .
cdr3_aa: CASSLLGAQETQYF
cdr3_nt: TGTGCCAGCAGTTTGCTGGGGGCCCAAGAGACCCAGTACTTC

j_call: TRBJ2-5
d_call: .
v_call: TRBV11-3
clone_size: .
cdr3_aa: CASSSVQGGQETQYF
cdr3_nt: TGTGCCAGCAGCTCCGTTCAGGGGGGACAAGAGACCCAGTACTTC

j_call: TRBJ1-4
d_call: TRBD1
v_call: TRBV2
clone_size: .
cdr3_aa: CATREQGMTNEKLFF
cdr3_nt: TGTGCCACCAGGGAACAGGGGATGACTAATGAAAAACTGTTTTTT

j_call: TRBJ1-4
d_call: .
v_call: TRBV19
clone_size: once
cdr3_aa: CASSTQGKATNEKLFF
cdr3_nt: TGTGCCAGTAGCACACAGGGAAAAGCAACTAATGAAAAACTGTTTTTT

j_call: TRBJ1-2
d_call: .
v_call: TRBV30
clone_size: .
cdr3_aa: CAWSRETYGYTF
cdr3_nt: TGTGCCTGGAGTCGGGAGACCTATGGCTACACCTTC

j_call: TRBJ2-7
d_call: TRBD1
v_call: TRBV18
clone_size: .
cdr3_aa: CASSPAGGPYEQYF
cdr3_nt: TGTGCCAGCTCACCGGCAGGGGGTCCATACGAGCAGTACTTC